The 27 T cell receptor beta chains below were found in one sample sequenced in a study of blood T cells in healthy people across ages. The use of a sample-barcoded 5' primer and a J-beta primer mix characterized a second PCR of 7 to 11 cycles. TCRdb processed the 5' RACE reads anew with MiXCR; each CDR3 protein has one entry. Here the sample spans more than 550,000 distinct CDR3 sequences, 22% being singletons. The specimen sequenced was blood. These receptors all stem from a man between 65 and 85 years old in good health.

The chain's CDR3 is CASARGDSTDTQYF. The DNA for the CDR3 is TGTGCCAGCGCTCGGGGAGATAGCACAGATACGCAGTATTTT. V usage is TRBV27 and J usage is TRBJ2-3, with D maybe TRBD2 (5 bases). The CDR3 has 14 residues. V was cut by 8 bases and J by 0 bases, with 12 bases left in between. Per germline, CDR1 MNHEY and CDR2 SMNVEV (reference sequence).

There are a few counts of this clonotype. The chain links TRBV7-9 to TRBJ1-5; weak D call: TRBD1 (5 bases). V lost 4 bases, J lost 4 bases, and 11 bases lay in between. CDR1 SEHNR and CDR2 FQNEAQ come from the germline V gene (reference sequence). The CDR3 covers 14 residues. The CDR3 region is CASSSSTENQPQHF. As DNA, the CDR3 is TGTGCCAGCAGCTCCTCGACAGAAAATCAGCCCCAGCATTTT.

The chain recombines TRBV12-3 or TRBV12-4 with TRBJ2-5; D might be TRBD1 or TRBD2, each matching 6 bases. The J call could be wrong; TRBJ2-7 is a better fit for the DNA end. CDR3 length: 16 residues. CDR3 nucleotide sequence: TGTGCCAGCAGTTCTAGGGGGGACGCGAGCTCCTACGAGCAGTACTTC. It translates to CASSSRGDASSYEQYF.

This clonotype occurred a few times. V and J are TRBV19 and TRBJ1-2; no firm D call. The V and J ends lost 1 base and 8 bases respectively, with 11 bases between them. Looked up from germline, CDR1 is LNHDA and CDR2 is SQIVND (reference sequence). The CDR3 contains 13 residues. The CDR3 DNA reads TGTGCCAGTAGTATAGTTCCGGGTCAGGGCTACACCTTC. It encodes CASSIVPGQGYTF.

This clonotype was observed a single time. The chain links TRBV4-1 to TRBJ2-1; maybe TRBD2 (6 bases). The V gene's germline CDR1 is MGHRA and CDR2 YSYEKL. V lost 2 bases to trimming and J lost 5 bases, with 16 bases between them. This CDR3 contains 16 residues. The CDR3 nucleotides read TGCGCCAGCAGCCAACAGGGACTTCCCCGAGACAATGAGCAGTTCTTC. It is translated as CASSQQGLPRDNEQFF.

This clonotype came up once. J is TRBJ2-7 and V is TRBV3-1; D unclear. This CDR3 is built from 12 residues. Trimming took 3 bases from V and 10 from J, leaving 13 bases between them. Germline V gives CDR1 LGHDT, CDR2 YNNKEL (reference sequence). The DNA of the CDR3 is TGTGCCAGCAGCCATCTTCAGGACCTTCAGTACTTC. This sequence encodes CASSHLQDLQYF.

V gene TRBV4-2 combines with J gene TRBJ1-2; D is ambiguous. Deletions cut 4 bases from V and 3 bases from J, with 12 bases between. Looked up from germline, CDR1 is LGHNA and CDR2 is YNFKEQ. The CDR3 contains 14 residues. The CDR3: CASSLGRRDYGYTF. The CDR3 nucleotides are TGTGCCAGCAGCCTCGGACGGAGGGACTATGGCTACACCTTC.

This clonotype was observed a few times. V usage is TRBV6-6 and J usage is TRBJ1-1; D unclear. The V and J ends lost 2 bases and 8 bases respectively, with 9 bases between them. The germline V gene encodes CDR1 MNHNY and CDR2 SVGAGI (reference sequence). The CDR3 runs to 12 residues. CDR3 amino acids: CASSYDVREAFF. The CDR3 bases are TGTGCCAGCAGTTACGACGTGAGAGAAGCTTTCTTT.

The rearrangement links TRBV3-1 to TRBJ2-7; no reliable D call. Germline lookup yields CDR1 LGHDT and CDR2 YNNKEL (reference sequence). The V end was cut by 4 bases, the J end by 5 bases, with 12 bases between. The CDR3 has 13 amino acids. This CDR3 is CASSPMTRNEQYF. CDR3 sequence (DNA): TGTGCCAGCAGCCCTATGACTCGAAACGAGCAGTACTTC.

This sequence joins TRBV28 and TRBJ2-5; the D is unclear. The V gene lost 7 bases and the J gene lost 4 bases, with 16 bases spanning the gap. The germline V gene encodes CDR1 MDHEN and CDR2 SYDVKM. The CDR3 consists of 14 residues. CDR3 nucleotides: TGTGCCAGCACCCTAGGCAGTCTTGGAGAGACCCAGTACTTC. This codes for CASTLGSLGETQYF.

This clonotype was recorded a few times. The gene calls are TRBV7-2 and TRBJ2-3, with 10 bases that match TRBD1. The V gene's germline CDR1 is SGHTA and CDR2 FQGNSA. This CDR3 comprises 14 residues. With V trimmed by 6 bases and J by 5 bases, 5 bases remained unmatched. The CDR3 DNA reads as TGTGCCAGCAGGACCGGACAGGGGGGAGATACGCAGTATTTT. Its translation: CASRTGQGGDTQYF.

This clonotype was seen a few times. The J gene is TRBJ2-1, the V gene TRBV28, with 9 bases aligning to TRBD1. The J call may be incorrect, as the DNA end agrees better with TRBJ2-7. CDR3 size: 15 residues. Germline V gives CDR1 MDHEN, CDR2 SYDVKM. The CDR3 region is CASSLTVGQGHEQYF. The CDR3 DNA reads TGTGCCAGCAGTTTAACGGTGGGACAGGGTCACGAGCAGTACTTC.

This clonotype was counted many times. The chain uses TRBV20-1 and TRBJ1-1; TRBD1 might be the D (5 bases). This CDR3 is 14 amino acids long. Germline CDR1 and CDR2: DFQATT and SNEGSKA (reference sequence). Between the trimmed V and J ends, which lost 5 bases and 1 base, there was a span of 14 bases. This CDR3 reads CSARDPRGNTEAFF. CDR3 sequence (DNA): TGCAGTGCTCGGGACCCCCGGGGGAACACTGAAGCTTTCTTT.

Many counts were recorded for this clonotype. This chain uses TRBV6-5 with TRBJ2-3, with 7 bases aligning to TRBD2. Germline-derived CDR1 and CDR2 are MNHEY and SVGAGI. V shed 5 bases and J 0 bases; nucleotides not matched to a gene: 2. The CDR3 totals 14 residues. The CDR3 region is CASSGGDSTDTQYF. CDR3 bases: TGTGCCAGCAGTGGGGGGGACAGCACAGATACGCAGTATTTT.

Note on this clonotype: One end of the junction varies from germline; a read error may be responsible. The chain carries TRBV12-3 or TRBV12-4 and TRBJ2-3; D is unclear. CDR3 length: 11 amino acids. The CDR3 loop is CASSFVDKQYF. CDR3 DNA: TGTGCCAGCAGTTTCGTGGATAAGCAGTATTTT.

This chain uses TRBV21-1 with TRBJ2-5. With the DNA end fitting TRBJ2-1 better, the J assignment may be wrong. TRBV21-1 is noted as a pseudogene. The CDR3 has 14 amino acids. DNA for the CDR3: TGTGCCAGCAGCAATCCACTGAGTGGCAATGAGCAGTTCTTC. Encoded protein: CASSNPLSGNEQFF.

The V and J genes are TRBV4-1 and TRBJ2-3; D may be TRBD1 or TRBD2 (5 bases each). This CDR3 has 15 amino acids. CDR1 MGHRA and CDR2 YSYEKL come from the germline V gene. V was cut by 7 bases and J by 6 bases, with 20 bases left in between. This chain's CDR3 is CASTLQDGGLDTQYF. The CDR3 region has the DNA TGCGCCAGCACCCTACAGGACGGAGGACTGGATACGCAGTATTTT.

CDR3 amino acids: CASSIGLAFEQFF. The CDR3 DNA follows: TGTGCCAGTAGTATTGGGCTAGCTTTTGAGCAGTTCTTC. The rearrangement joins TRBV19 to TRBJ2-1; tentative D call: TRBD2 (5 bases). The CDR3 is 13 residues long. Trimming removed 3 bases from V and 9 bases from J, with 12 bases in between. CDR1 and CDR2 from the germline V gene are LNHDA and SQIVND (reference sequence).

This clonotype was seen a handful of times. The rearrangement joins TRBV6-5 to TRBJ2-1; TRBD1 matches at 7 bases. The DNA end is more similar to TRBJ2-5, so the J call may be wrong. CDR3 length: 13 amino acids. Germline V gene data show CDR1 as MNHEY and CDR2 as SVGAGI. The CDR3 here is CASSNRGSETQYF. The CDR3 DNA reads as TGTGCCAGCAGCAACAGGGGAAGCGAGACCCAGTACTTC.

The V call is TRBV27, the J call TRBJ1-5, with D possibly being TRBD1 (5 bases). The length of the CDR3 is 16 residues. The germline V and J ends were trimmed by 4 bases and 6 bases, with 19 bases remaining between them. CDR1 is MNHEY, CDR2 SMNVEV, per germline (reference sequence). This CDR3 is CASSSTSGVLGQPQHF. CDR3 in DNA: TGTGCCAGCAGTTCTACATCGGGGGTTCTGGGTCAGCCCCAGCATTTT.

This clonotype was detected a few times. This rearrangement joins TRBV7-9 to TRBJ2-5, with 11 bases lining up with TRBD2. The trim removed 2 bases at V and 1 base at J, leaving 6 bases unmatched. Looked up from germline, CDR1 is SEHNR and CDR2 is FQNEAQ (reference sequence). The CDR3 has 17 residues. CDR3 amino acids: CASSLPTSGEFQETQYF. The CDR3 coding sequence is TGTGCCAGCAGCTTACCGACTAGCGGGGAGTTCCAAGAGACCCAGTACTTC.

This chain uses TRBV2 with TRBJ2-1, with a tentative D call TRBD2 (5 bases). The V gene's germline CDR1 is SNHLY and CDR2 FYNNEI. Between the trimmed V and J ends, which lost 0 bases and 10 bases, there was a span of 19 bases. The CDR3 totals 16 residues. This CDR3 reads CASSEARRFPGREQFF. The CDR3 nucleotides read TGTGCCAGCAGTGAAGCGAGGAGGTTCCCGGGAAGGGAGCAGTTCTTC.

This clonotype was counted a few times. The J gene is TRBJ1-4, the V gene TRBV27; 9 positions agree with TRBD1. Per the germline V gene, CDR1 is MNHEY and CDR2 is SMNVEV (reference sequence). CDR3 size: 16 residues. The junction had 6 bases not matched to a gene; V was cut back by 4 bases and J by 3 bases. CDR3 nucleotides: TGTGCCAGCAGTTCGGGACAGGGATGGGCTAATGAAAAACTGTTTTTT. Protein: CASSSGQGWANEKLFF. Full variable domain (missing parts from reference TRBV27 and TRBJ1-4): EAQVTQNPRYLITVTGKKLTVTCSQNMNHEYMSWYRQDPGLGLRQIYYSMNVEVTDKGDVPEGYKVSRKEKRNFPLILESPSPNQTSLYFCASSSGQGWANEKLFFGSGTQLSVL.

V is TRBV5-1 and J is TRBJ1-1, with D perhaps matching TRBD1 (5 bases). The CDR3 extends over 16 amino acids. V gave up 3 bases and J gave up 4 bases, with 19 bases separating them. Germline CDR1 reads SGHRS; CDR2 reads YFSETQ. CDR3 region: CASSSGLRDPPTEAFF. As DNA, the CDR3 is TGCGCCAGCAGCTCAGGTCTCCGGGACCCCCCCACTGAAGCTTTCTTT.

The rearrangement uses TRBV2 and TRBJ2-1, with D possibly matching TRBD1 (5 bases). This CDR3 contains 14 residues. Germline V CDR1 and CDR2: SNHLY, FYNNEI. V was shortened by 6 bases and J by 2 bases, with 11 bases between the two germline ends. CDR3 coding DNA: TGTGCCAGCAGGGACAAGGTCCCCTACAATGAGCAGTTCTTC. Translation: CASRDKVPYNEQFF.

This clonotype has a handful of counts. The genes are TRBV7-9 and TRBJ1-4; 7 nucleotides line up with TRBD1. This CDR3 comprises 14 residues. Germline V gene data show CDR1 as SEHNR and CDR2 as FQNEAQ (reference sequence). V lost 5 bases, J lost 4 bases, and 4 bases stayed unmatched. The CDR3 sequence is CASSGGQRNEKLFF. CDR3 in DNA: TGTGCCAGCAGCGGGGGACAGCGTAATGAAAAACTGTTTTTT.

The chain combines TRBV12-5 with TRBJ2-5; D gene ambiguous. The V and J ends lost 1 base and 7 bases respectively, with 10 bases between them. The germline gives CDR1 LGHNT, CDR2 FRNRAP. This CDR3 comprises 13 residues. The CDR3 spells CASGLGGPRTQYF. As DNA, the CDR3 is TGTGCTAGTGGTTTGGGAGGACCCCGGACCCAGTACTTC. The full variable domain, in which reference TRBV12-5 and TRBJ2-5 provide the parts outside the CDR3, is DARVTQTPRHKVTEMGQEVTMRCQPILGHNTVFWYRQTMMQGLELLAYFRNRAPLDDSGMPKDRFSAEMPDATLATLKIQPSEPRDSAVYFCASGLGGPRTQYFGPGTRLLVL.